This T cell receptor beta chain was identified in a study of T cells in Graves' hyperthyroidism and ophthalmopathy. General observations from the study: The model predicted ophthalmopathy a median roughly six months before onset.

The investigators amplified TCR beta CDR3 regions from RNA transcripts. The TCR CDR3 first-round RT-PCR relied on the HTBI primer set. TCRdb re-analysed the multiplex PCR reads in MiXCR, keeping a single row per CDR3 protein. The table lists 40,000 to 55,000 distinct CDR3 sequences, roughly 50% of them singletons. This clonotype appeared many times. Its antigen is unknown. With a duration under 2 months, the hyperthyroidism was newly diagnosed in patients aged 18 to 65. Trimming took 3 bases from V and 3 from J, leaving 5 bases between them. CDR3 length: 13 residues. Germline V gene data show CDR1 as MDHEN and CDR2 as SYDVKM.

The clonotype comes from a woman between 50 and 59 years old with Graves' hyperthyroidism. The rearrangement joins TRBV28 to TRBJ2-2; D remains ambiguous. The sequencing input was peripheral blood or thyroid tissue (not recorded which). In DNA form, the CDR3 reads TGTGCCAGCAGTTTTAGGGACACCGGGGAGCTGTTTTTT. Encoded protein: CASSFRDTGELFF.